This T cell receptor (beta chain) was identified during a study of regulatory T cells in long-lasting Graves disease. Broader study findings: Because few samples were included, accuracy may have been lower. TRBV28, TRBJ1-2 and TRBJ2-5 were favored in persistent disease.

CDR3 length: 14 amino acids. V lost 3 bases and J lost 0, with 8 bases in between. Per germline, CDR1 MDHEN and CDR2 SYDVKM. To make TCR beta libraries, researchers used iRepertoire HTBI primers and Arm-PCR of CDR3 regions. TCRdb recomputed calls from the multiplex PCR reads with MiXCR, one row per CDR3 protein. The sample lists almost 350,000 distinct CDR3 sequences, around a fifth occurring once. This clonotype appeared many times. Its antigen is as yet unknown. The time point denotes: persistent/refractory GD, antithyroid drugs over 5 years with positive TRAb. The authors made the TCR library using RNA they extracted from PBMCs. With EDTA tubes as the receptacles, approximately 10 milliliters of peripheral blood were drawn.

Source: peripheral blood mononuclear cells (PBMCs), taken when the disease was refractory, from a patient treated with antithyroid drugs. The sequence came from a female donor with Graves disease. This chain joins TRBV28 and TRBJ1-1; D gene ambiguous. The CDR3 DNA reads TGTGCCAGCAGTTTGCGGACCCTGAACACTGAAGCTTTCTTT. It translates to CASSLRTLNTEAFF.